This T cell receptor beta chain was identified during a study of human T cells and chemical hapten exposure. Study observations and caveats: Clustering by CDR3 similarity yielded significantly more large clusters from expanded TCRs than controls.

This clonotype appeared a few times. Its cognate antigen is unknown. How the authors handled the data: Sampled TCR counts reached a median of approximately 100,000 per sample, with values ranging from roughly 23,224 to 700,000. TCRdb re-called the RACE reads through MiXCR, storing one row per CDR3 protein. For this entry, the V and J calls and clone size follow TCRdb and not the study's own pipeline. The sample includes 150,000 to 200,000 distinct CDR3 sequences, about a fifth of them seen just once. Time point specified: patch test 1, 2 weeks after DPC sensitization. Treatment given: therapeutic diphenylcyclopropenone sensitization with weekly scalp DPC. Donors were 18 to 70-year-old alopecia patients suitable for DPC. The CDR3 is made up of 16 amino acids. Between the trimmed V and J ends, which lost 2 bases and 0 bases, there was a span of 13 bases. Germline assignment: CDR1 SEHNR and CDR2 FQNEAQ (reference sequence).

The clonotype was recovered from a woman aged 45-60 years with alopecia areata. Some clones in this sample may be carry-over from other donors' samples. The chain is built from TRBV7-9 and TRBJ1-1; no clear D. This specimen consisted of whole blood, obtained in connection with sensitization to the hapten diphenylcyclopropenone (DPC). The CDR3 sequence is CASSLPRGRLNTEAFF. CDR3 coding DNA: TGTGCCAGCAGCTTACCCCGCGGCAGGCTGAACACTGAAGCTTTCTTT.